This T cell receptor (beta chain) was retrieved from a study of T-cell reconstitution after alpha-beta-depleted transplantation in children. Notes on the study in general: There were reportedly several hundred expanded graft clones from which alpha-beta T cells came about two months after transplant. Day-60 TCRbeta diversity that was high in some patients was derived from surviving recipient T cells and thymic progenitors. Once a year had passed after transplant, T-cell counts and diversity came mostly from newly produced T cells.

In this sample, this clonotype turned up many times. The antigen remains undetermined. Preparing the TCRbeta library involved the use of unique molecular identifiers. Using its own MiXCR run on the PCR reads, TCRdb lists one record per CDR3 protein. The table records 580,000 or so distinct CDR3 sequences, around 23% of them present only once. Here the sequenced sample was PBMCs, mostly from graft donor cells, taken 360 days after TCRalphabeta/CD19-depleted stem cell transplant. The clonotype originates from a boy younger than two who had a stem cell transplant for acute myeloid leukemia, so the T cells may come from the graft donor.

The CDR3 here is CASGLQLSYNEQFF. The CDR3 DNA reads TGCGCCAGCGGACTGCAACTCTCCTACAATGAGCAGTTCTTC. The V gene is TRBV5-1, the J gene TRBJ2-1, with TRBD2 as a possible D gene (5 bases). The CDR3 loop spans 14 amino acids. Germline assignment: CDR1 SGHRS and CDR2 YFSETQ. V lost 7 bases and J 0 bases, leaving 11 bases between the germline ends. The variable domain in full, completed from reference TRBV5-1 and TRBJ2-1, reads KAGVTQTPRYLIKTRGQQVTLSCSPISGHRSVSWYQQTPGQGLQFLFEYFSETQRNKGNFPGRFSGRQFSNSRSEMNVSTLELGDSALYLCASGLQLSYNEQFFGPGTRLTVL.